These 19 T cell receptor beta chains originate from one sample sequenced in a study of regulatory T cells in long-lasting Graves disease. Investigators prepared the TCR beta libraries by applying iRepertoire HTBI primers and Arm-PCR of CDR3 regions. Each CDR3 protein is one row after TCRdb ran MiXCR on the multiplex PCR reads. The sample lists approximately 440,000 distinct CDR3 sequences, around 20% occurring once. The time point: persistent/refractory GD, antithyroid drugs over 5 years with positive TRAb. The TCR library was made from RNA that had been extracted from PBMCs in TRIzol. The sequencing here drew on peripheral blood mononuclear cells (PBMCs), taken when the disease was refractory, from a patient treated with antithyroid drugs. These receptor sequences come from a female donor with Graves disease.

The chain has TRBV6-4 and TRBJ2-4; weak D call: TRBD2 (5 bases). Germline CDR1 MRHNA, CDR2 SNTAGT. The CDR3 is 13 residues long. The V end was cut by 3 bases, the J end by 6 bases, with 9 bases between. The CDR3 protein is CASSEQEGNIQYF. In DNA, the CDR3 is TGTGCCAGCAGTGAGCAAGAGGGAAACATTCAGTACTTC.

Only a few counts were recorded for this clonotype. V gene TRBV6-1 combines with J gene TRBJ1-1, with TRBD1 identical over 7 bases. The CDR3 is 14 residues long. The V and J ends lost 6 bases and 3 bases, in that order; junction bases with no gene match: 7. Germline V gene lookup returns CDR1 MNHNS and CDR2 SASEGT. In DNA, the CDR3 is TGTGCCAGCAGGCAACAGGGGACGTACACTGAAGCTTTCTTT. This encodes CASRQQGTYTEAFF.

Only a few counts were recorded for this clonotype. The chain employs TRBV3-1 and TRBJ1-4; tentative D call: TRBD1 (6 bases). Trimming pared 3 bases from V and 17 bases from J, leaving 19 bases between. Germline assignment: CDR1 LGHDT and CDR2 YNNKEL (reference sequence). This CDR3 is 13 amino acids long. The CDR3 DNA is TGTGCCAGCAGCCAGGAAGCCGGGACACGGGTTTTTTTT. It translates to CASSQEAGTRVFF.

This clonotype appeared many times. J is TRBJ1-1 and V is TRBV28; maybe TRBD1 (6 bases). Trimming removed 8 bases at V and 10 bases at J, with 23 bases between. This CDR3 has 14 residues. The germline V gene encodes CDR1 MDHEN and CDR2 SYDVKM. This chain's CDR3 is CASSLRGQRYGAFF. The CDR3 DNA reads TGTGCCAGCTCCTTAAGAGGACAGCGGTATGGAGCTTTCTTT. Filled out from reference TRBV28 and TRBJ1-1, the complete variable domain reads DVKVTQSSRYLVKRTGEKVFLECVQDMDHENMFWYRQDPGLGLRLIYFSYDVKMKEKGDIPEGYSVSREKKERFSLILESASTNQTSMYLCASSLRGQRYGAFFGQGTRLTVV.

In this sample, this clonotype turned up many times. The DNA of the CDR3 is TGTGCCAGCAGCTTATCCTTGCCCTACGAGCAGTACTTC. Its protein product is CASSLSLPYEQYF. The chain couples TRBV7-2 to TRBJ2-7; unclear D gene. This CDR3 spans 13 amino acids. Germline values: CDR1 SGHTA, CDR2 FQGNSA. V lost 2 bases and J 2 bases, leaving 7 bases between the germline ends.

This clonotype has more than one count but fewer than ten. The chain links TRBV9 to TRBJ2-7, with D possibly TRBD2 on 6 matching bases. V lost 4 bases to trimming and J lost 1 base, with 15 bases between them. CDR3 length: 15 residues. Germline-derived CDR1 and CDR2 are SGDLS and YYNGEE. The DNA for the CDR3 is TGTGCCAGCAGCCGGAGGGAAGGGCCGTCCTACGAGCAGTACTTC. Protein sequence: CASSRREGPSYEQYF.

V usage is TRBV28 and J usage is TRBJ2-1; the D is unclear. Germline V lookup: CDR1 MDHEN, CDR2 SYDVKM. The CDR3 consists of 12 residues. The V end lost 2 bases, the J end lost 8 bases, and 7 bases lay between the germline ends. This chain's CDR3 is CASSLISDEQFF. The DNA for the CDR3 is TGTGCCAGCAGTTTAATTTCGGATGAGCAGTTCTTC.

This chain uses TRBV5-1 with TRBJ2-7, with a weak D call TRBD2 (6 bases). The CDR3 has 14 amino acids. Germline V gives CDR1 SGHRS, CDR2 YFSETQ. V lost 3 bases, J lost 5 bases, and 15 bases lay in between. In nucleotides, the CDR3 is TGCGCCAGCAGCTCAACGGGGGTCAAGGACGAGCAGTACTTC. Its translation: CASSSTGVKDEQYF.

This clonotype occurred many times. The chain carries TRBV5-1 and TRBJ1-1, with 7 bases aligning to TRBD1. Trimming removed 4 bases from V and 0 bases from J; junction bases left unmatched: 6. This CDR3 region has 15 residues. CDR1 and CDR2 (germline): SGHRS, YFSETQ. The CDR3 here is CASSPPGQLNTEAFF. In DNA, the CDR3 is TGCGCCAGCAGCCCACCGGGACAGCTGAACACTGAAGCTTTCTTT.

This clonotype showed up just a few times. The chain carries TRBV7-3 and TRBJ2-7; TRBD2 aligns across 9 bases. Germline CDR1 SGHTA, CDR2 FQGTGA. The length of the CDR3 is 15 residues. J gave up 6 bases and V 4 bases, and 10 bases lay outside the gene matches. CDR3 in DNA: TGTGCCAGCAGCTCTAGGCTAGCGGGAATGAGCGAGCAGTACTTC. It encodes CASSSRLAGMSEQYF.

This clonotype was observed many times. This chain connects TRBV6-5 to TRBJ1-2; TRBD1 might be the D (6 bases). The germline V and J ends were trimmed by 2 bases and 6 bases, with 13 bases remaining between them. This CDR3 has 14 residues. Germline V CDR1 and CDR2: MNHEY, SVGAGI. The CDR3 is CASSYNPGGNGYTF. CDR3 bases: TGTGCCAGCAGTTACAATCCTGGGGGCAATGGCTACACCTTC.

This clonotype occurred a few times. This chain uses TRBV4-1 with TRBJ2-7; D gene ambiguous. Trimming removed 4 bases from V and 5 bases from J, with 21 bases in between. This CDR3 is 16 amino acids long. CDR1 and CDR2 (germline): MGHRA, YSYEKL. The CDR3 is CASSREVPPAPDEQYF. In DNA form, the CDR3 reads TGCGCCAGCAGCCGCGAAGTCCCCCCAGCGCCAGACGAGCAGTACTTC.

Comment on this clonotype: A single base separates this from a much larger clone, so it may be a read error. The rearrangement links TRBV20-1 to TRBJ2-7; 7 nucleotides match TRBD2. Germline CDR1 DFQATT, CDR2 SNEGSKA (reference sequence). J was trimmed by 6 bases and V by 3 bases; bases with no gene match: 14. The CDR3 extends over 15 amino acids. The DNA of the CDR3 is TGCAGTGCTAGGAAGAGAACTGGCGGGAGCGCCGAGCAGTACTTC. It codes for CSARKRTGGSAEQYF.

The table lists this clonotype with a few counts. The V call is TRBV9, the J call TRBJ2-2; 8 bases agree with TRBD1. The germline V gene has CDR1 SGDLS and CDR2 YYNGEE. This CDR3 comprises 15 residues. The J segment lost 3 bases and the V segment lost 6 bases, leaving 7 bases of the junction unmatched. CDR3 DNA sequence: TGTGCCAGCAATCGACAGGGGATGGACACCGGGGAGCTGTTTTTT. Translation gives CASNRQGMDTGELFF.

At least ten counts were recorded for this clonotype. This rearrangement joins TRBV2 to TRBJ2-7, with 10 bases that match TRBD1. V trimming: 7 bases; J trimming: 7 bases; junction bases outside the gene matches: 4. In germline, CDR1 is SNHLY, CDR2 FYNNEI. This CDR3 is built from 12 residues. CDR3 DNA sequence: TGTGCCAGCACGGACAGGGGGTGGGAGCAGTACTTC. Protein: CASTDRGWEQYF.

This clonotype appeared once. The chain links TRBV7-9 to TRBJ2-1; D gene uncertain. V shed 5 bases and J shed 7 bases, with 9 bases lying between them. The CDR3 loop spans 12 amino acids. CDR1 SEHNR and CDR2 FQNEAQ come from the germline V gene (reference sequence). CDR3 loop: CASSGPGNEQFF. In DNA form, the CDR3 reads TGTGCCAGCAGCGGACCCGGTAATGAGCAGTTCTTC.

A few counts support this clonotype. This chain links TRBV6-1 with TRBJ1-5; TRBD1 matches at 7 bases. Germline CDR1 and CDR2: MNHNS and SASEGT. Trimming took 5 bases from V and 5 from J; bases not matched to a gene: 6. CDR3 length: 14 residues. CDR3 nucleotides: TGTGCCAGCAGTAGAAGAACAGGGGATCAGCCCCAGCATTTT. Translating gives CASSRRTGDQPQHF.

V is TRBV28 and J is TRBJ1-6, with a weak D call TRBD1 (6 bases). Trimming shortened V by 3 bases and J by 7 bases, and 13 bases separated the two germline ends. Germline V gene lookup returns CDR1 MDHEN and CDR2 SYDVKM. The CDR3 contains 15 residues. The CDR3 region has the DNA TGTGCCAGCAGTTTCTCCGGCGGGGGCAATTCACCCCTCCACTTT. Its protein product is CASSFSGGGNSPLHF.

A few counts support this clonotype. This chain joins TRBV5-5 and TRBJ2-7; TRBD1 matches at 9 bases. This CDR3 is built from 17 residues. V was clipped by 4 bases and J by 2 bases; unmatched bases: 13. Per germline, CDR1 SGHKS and CDR2 YYEKEE (reference sequence). The CDR3 region is CASSPLIPGQGTYEQYF. The CDR3 DNA reads as TGTGCCAGCAGCCCCCTAATACCGGGACAGGGAACCTACGAGCAGTACTTC.